Below are 14 T cell receptor beta chains sequenced from a single sample in a study of shared clonotypes between healthy human individuals. Naive-designated CD8 cells lacked CD45RO, were positively enriched for CCR7, and omitted terminally differentiated effector memory CD45RA+ cells. The repertoire was sequenced with immunoSEQ multiplex PCR; TCRdb's copy has only in-frame clones and lacks some. The sample records approximately 1.9 million clones, 90% to 95% being singletons. The sample was naive CD8+ T cells from PBMCs. The receptors here all came from a man younger than 35 in good health. Some clones in this sample may be carry-over from other donors' samples.

This clone was recorded once. The chain employs TRBV11-2 and TRBJ2-3; D may be TRBD2 (7 bases). Trimming cost V 4 bases and J 7 bases, with 18 bases left between them. The CDR3 is 15 residues long. The germline V gene encodes CDR1 SGHAT and CDR2 FQNNGV. The CDR3 DNA follows: TGTGCCAGCAGCTGGGGGGGGCAACCCTCGAATACGCAGTATTTT. Amino acid sequence: CASSWGGQPSNTQYF.

This sequence joins TRBV6-5 and TRBJ2-1; D call uncertain. CDR3 size: 14 residues. The V end was cut by 5 bases, the J end by 4 bases, with 12 bases between. Germline CDR1 reads MNHEY; CDR2 reads SVGAGI. CDR3 DNA sequence: TGTGCCAGCAGTCAGGCAGGTACATACAATGAGCAGTTCTTC. This gives the protein CASSQAGTYNEQFF.

The J gene is TRBJ2-3, the V gene TRBV7-2; perhaps TRBD2 as D (6 bases). The CDR3 sequence is 15 residues long. The germline gives CDR1 SGHTA, CDR2 FQGNSA. Trimming pared 3 bases from V and 0 bases from J, leaving 10 bases between. DNA for the CDR3: TGTGCCAGCAGCTTTGCGGGGATTAGCACAGATACGCAGTATTTT. It yields the protein CASSFAGISTDTQYF.

V usage is TRBV10-3 and J usage is TRBJ2-3; TRBD2 matches at 8 bases. The CDR3 consists of 14 residues. Germline CDR1 reads ENHRY; CDR2 reads SYGVKD. Trimming removed 9 bases from V and 6 bases from J; junction bases left unmatched: 11. CDR3 in amino acids: CAIGIAGLADTQYF. CDR3 DNA sequence: TGTGCCATAGGAATAGCGGGATTGGCGGATACGCAGTATTTT.

The V and J genes are TRBV7-8 and TRBJ2-7, with D perhaps TRBD1 or TRBD2 (6 bases each). With 2 bases removed from V and 7 bases from J, the gap between germline ends came to 21 bases. Germline values: CDR1 SGHVS, CDR2 FQNEAQ. The CDR3 extends over 16 amino acids. In nucleotides, the CDR3 is TGTGCCAGCAGCTTACGTCGGAGGCTGGGGGGCTTGGAGCAGTACTTC. This gives the protein CASSLRRRLGGLEQYF.

This clone was seen more than once but under ten times. The chain couples TRBV4-1 to TRBJ1-1; D is undetermined. Germline V CDR1 and CDR2: MGHRA, YSYEKL. V gave up 5 bases and J gave up 0 bases, with 16 bases separating them. The CDR3 has 16 amino acids. This CDR3 is CASSAMALSMNTEAFF. The CDR3 DNA sequence: TGCGCCAGCAGCGCTATGGCCTTAAGCATGAACACTGAAGCTTTCTTT.

This clone has just one count. The rearrangement joins TRBV10-2 to TRBJ2-5; D unclear. V shed 6 bases and J shed 2 bases, with 10 bases lying between them. Germline assignment: CDR1 WSHSY and CDR2 SAAADI. The CDR3 spans 13 residues. The CDR3 region has the DNA TGCGCCAGCAGGGACCTTACACAAGAGACCCAGTACTTC. Encoded protein: CASRDLTQETQYF.

The V and J genes are TRBV7-3 and TRBJ2-3; perhaps D is TRBD1 or TRBD2 (5 bases each). Trimming removed 3 bases from V and 2 bases from J, with 15 bases in between. This CDR3 region has 16 residues. Per germline, CDR1 SGHTA and CDR2 FQGTGA. The CDR3 spells CASSFLGRSPTDTQYF. The CDR3 bases are TGTGCCAGCAGCTTTCTGGGACGATCGCCCACAGATACGCAGTATTTT.

Concerning this clone: The same CDR3 also results from other DNA sequences found in this sample. The rearrangement uses TRBV7-9 and TRBJ2-5; the match to TRBD1 covers 8 bases. V was clipped by 4 bases and J by 3 bases; unmatched bases: 4. Germline V gene data show CDR1 as SEHNR and CDR2 as FQNEAQ (reference sequence). The CDR3 extends over 14 amino acids. The CDR3 loop is CASSSRTGKETQYF. In DNA form, the CDR3 reads TGTGCCAGCAGCTCAAGGACAGGGAAAGAGACCCAGTACTTC. The whole variable domain, remainder taken from reference TRBV7-9 and TRBJ2-5, is DTGVSQNPRHKITKRGQNVTFRCDPISEHNRLYWYRQTLGQGPEFLTYFQNEAQLEKSRLLSDRFSAERPKGSFSTLEIQRTEQGDSAMYLCASSSRTGKETQYFGPGTRLLVL.

The count of this clone is one. The J gene is TRBJ1-2, the V gene TRBV7-8, with D possibly matching TRBD1 (6 bases). This CDR3 has 14 residues. Germline V gene lookup returns CDR1 SGHVS and CDR2 FQNEAQ. V was trimmed by 7 bases and J by 8 bases, leaving 20 bases between them. The DNA of the CDR3 is TGTGCCAGCACCTTCTACGGGGGCGGAGTGGGCTACACCTTC. This sequence encodes CASTFYGGGVGYTF. Full variable domain (outside the CDR3, taken from reference TRBV7-8 and TRBJ1-2): GAGVSQSPRYKVAKRGQDVALRCDPISGHVSLFWYQQALGQGPEFLTYFQNEAQLDKSGLPSDRFFAERPEGSVSTLKIQRTQQEDSAVYLCASTFYGGGVGYTFGSGTRLTVV.

This chain joins TRBV11-2 and TRBJ2-7; weak D call: TRBD2 (6 bases). Trimming removed 0 bases at V and 4 bases at J, with 13 bases between. The V gene's germline CDR1 is SGHAT and CDR2 FQNNGV. The CDR3 totals 15 residues. CDR3 sequence reads: CASSLEAEGWYEQYF. For the CDR3, the DNA is TGTGCCAGCAGCTTAGAGGCGGAGGGGTGGTACGAGCAGTACTTC.

This clone has just one count. This chain uses TRBV4-3 with TRBJ1-1, with D uncertain. CDR1 LGHNA and CDR2 YSLEER come from the germline V gene. The CDR3 has 17 residues. V shed 0 bases and J shed 2 bases, with 16 bases lying between them. The CDR3 nucleotides are TGCGCCAGCAGCCAAGATGTGACGGTGAACCCAAACACTGAAGCTTTCTTT. It is translated as CASSQDVTVNPNTEAFF.

DNA for the CDR3: TGTGCCAGCACCCCACAGGGTTGGCACACTGAAGCTTTCTTT. This gives the protein CASTPQGWHTEAFF. The chain recombines TRBV5-8 with TRBJ1-1; D may be TRBD1 (6 bases). Trimming shortened V by 6 bases and J by 3 bases, and 15 bases separated the two germline ends. There are 14 residues in the CDR3. CDR1 is SGHTS and CDR2 is YDEGEE in the germline V gene.

The chain couples TRBV14 to TRBJ2-3; 9 nucleotides align to TRBD1. Per germline, CDR1 SGHDN and CDR2 FVKESK. The CDR3 spans 18 residues. V trimming: 4 bases; J trimming: 0 bases; junction bases outside the gene matches: 11. This chain's CDR3 is CASSLTYRGRASTDTQYF. The CDR3 DNA follows: TGTGCCAGCAGCCTAACTTACAGGGGGCGGGCTAGCACAGATACGCAGTATTTT.